Described below is a single TCR beta chain sequence and its context. Its target is unknown. This sample was taken from a study of cytomegalovirus exposure and HLA in healthy donors. The study, taken as a whole, reports: There were some public TCRs occurring in many donors, but most TCR sequences were rare. Association of a missense DCLRE1C variant with TCR beta V- and J-gene trimming was reported in a later analysis. Overall, about 160 TCR beta chains were annotated as cytomegalovirus-associated.

It was with 60 Vbeta and 13 Jbeta primers that the PCR ran. Measured with immunoSEQ multiplex PCR; TCRdb has only the in-frame clones, and not every one. Found here are 200,000 to 250,000 clones; the top ten clones hold roughly 0.98%. This CDR3 is built from 14 residues. Per the germline V gene, CDR1 is KGHSH and CDR2 is LQKENI. V was shortened by 1 base and J by 2 bases, with 7 bases between the two germline ends. The sample consisted of PBMCs. The TCR was taken from a woman aged 30 to 39 in good health and CMV-seropositive. The gene calls are TRBV18 and TRBJ2-3, with D unresolved. The CDR3 sequence: CASSPRAPTDTQYF. For the CDR3, the DNA is TGTGCCAGCTCACCACGCGCCCCCACAGATACGCAGTATTTT.